This record covers a single TCR beta chain. The CDR3 has 15 residues. The germline V gene has CDR1 WSHSY and CDR2 SAAADI. V shed 5 bases and J 2 bases; nucleotides not matched to a gene: 4. The data stem from a study of T cells in Graves' hyperthyroidism and ophthalmopathy. Template material for amplifying TCR beta CDR3 regions consisted of RNA transcripts. TCR CDR3 regions were first amplified by RT-PCR with HTBI primers. TCRdb reprocessed the multiplex PCR reads with MiXCR, giving one entry per CDR3 protein. Seen here are a few hundred thousand distinct CDR3 sequences, about 13% observed once, and the top ten hold about 20%.

This TCR was sampled from a man under 40 with Graves' hyperthyroidism that later progressed to Graves' ophthalmopathy. The specimen was blood. The V call is TRBV10-2, the J call TRBJ2-3; the match to TRBD2 covers 10 bases. The CDR3 bases are TGCGCCAGCAGTCACCTAGCGGGGGACACAGATACGCAGTATTTT. As protein: CASSHLAGDTDTQYF.